Below, 20 T cell receptor beta chains from the same sample are listed, as sequenced in a study of T-cell memory formation after mild COVID-19. TCRdb re-analysed the 5' RACE reads in MiXCR, keeping a single row per CDR3 protein. The sample contains about 140,000 distinct CDR3 sequences, roughly 21% of which appear only once. Sequencing was carried out using PBMCs or a T cell subset sorted from them (not recorded which). The receptors originated from an adult woman who had mild COVID-19 (a few samples of this study predate the infection). Cell type and time point are not known.

In DNA, the CDR3 is TGCAGCGTAGCCCGGGACAGGCAAGAGACCCAGTACTTC. It translates to CSVARDRQETQYF. The chain couples TRBV29-1 to TRBJ2-5; the match to TRBD1 covers 8 bases. There are 13 residues in the CDR3. Germline V gene lookup returns CDR1 SQVTM and CDR2 ANQGSEA. After removal of 6 bases from V and 2 bases from J, the junction contained 5 bases not matched to a gene. The complete variable domain, with remaining parts taken from reference TRBV29-1 and TRBJ2-5, reads SAVISQKPSRDICQRGTSLTIQCQVDSQVTMMFWYRQQPGQSLTLIATANQGSEATYESGFVIDKFPISRPNLTFSTLTVSNMSPEDSSIYLCSVARDRQETQYFGPGTRLLVL.

This clonotype is a singleton in its sample. J is TRBJ2-5 and V is TRBV4-3; possibly TRBD1 for D (5 bases). CDR3 length equals 14 residues. The V end lost 4 bases, the J end lost 3 bases, and 12 bases lay between the germline ends. CDR1 and CDR2 (germline): LGHNA, YSLEER. CDR3: CASSRGLGEETQYF. CDR3 in DNA: TGCGCCAGCAGCCGGGGCCTAGGGGAAGAGACCCAGTACTTC.

This chain uses TRBV6-2 or TRBV6-3 with TRBJ2-7, with 7 bases matching TRBD2. Germline lookup yields CDR1 MNHEY and CDR2 SVGEGT. Trimming removed 2 bases from V and 5 bases from J; junction bases left unmatched: 9. The CDR3 extends over 15 amino acids. DNA for the CDR3: TGTGCCAGCAGTTACAATCCTCCGGGACTAAACGAGCAGTACTTC. Protein sequence: CASSYNPPGLNEQYF.

The table lists this clonotype with a few counts. V is TRBV20-1 and J is TRBJ2-3; possibly TRBD2 for D (5 bases). Germline lookup yields CDR1 DFQATT and CDR2 SNEGSKA (reference sequence). There are 15 residues in the CDR3. Trimming removed 1 base from V and 4 bases from J, with 15 bases in between. The CDR3 DNA follows: TGCAGTGCTAGAGTCGCGGCCCAGCGGTCAGATACGCAGTATTTT. Its translation is CSARVAAQRSDTQYF.

The CDR3 is CASSPKQNTGELFF. DNA of the CDR3: TGTGCCAGCTCACCAAAACAGAACACCGGGGAGCTGTTTTTT. The V call is TRBV18, the J call TRBJ2-2, with D unresolved. Germline CDR1 is KGHSH and CDR2 is LQKENI. V lost 2 bases and J lost 1, with 5 bases in between. The CDR3 covers 14 residues.

The chain employs TRBV7-2 and TRBJ2-5; 11 bases line up with TRBD2. Per the germline V gene, CDR1 is SGHTA and CDR2 is FQGNSA. The V gene end was trimmed by 5 bases and the J gene end by 4 bases; junction bases not matched to a gene: 6. The length of the CDR3 is 15 residues. Here the CDR3 DNA reads TGTGCCAGCAGCCCCGATAGCGGGAGGGCAGAGACCCAGTACTTC. Its protein is CASSPDSGRAETQYF.

This clonotype has only one observation. V and J are TRBV27 and TRBJ1-1, with D tentatively TRBD1 (6 bases). CDR1 MNHEY and CDR2 SMNVEV come from the germline V gene (reference sequence). V dropped 5 bases and J dropped 10 bases, with 23 bases sitting between them. The CDR3 runs 15 residues. This chain's CDR3 is CASSTFGRDTEGAFF. Written as DNA, the CDR3 is TGTGCCAGCAGTACCTTTGGCCGGGACACGGAAGGAGCTTTCTTT.

This clonotype was seen only a few times. The J gene is TRBJ2-7, the V gene TRBV29-1; tentative D call: TRBD2 (5 bases). Germline V gives CDR1 SQVTM, CDR2 ANQGSEA. This CDR3 is 15 amino acids long. V was trimmed by 0 bases and J by 4 bases, leaving 16 bases between them. CDR3 loop: CSVEDPAARGYEQYF. The CDR3 DNA follows: TGCAGCGTTGAAGATCCAGCAGCCCGGGGTTACGAGCAGTACTTC.

The chain has TRBV19 and TRBJ2-5; 8 bases are shared with TRBD2. Per germline, CDR1 LNHDA and CDR2 SQIVND (reference sequence). Trimming at V came to 3 bases and at J to 4 bases, leaving 1 base not matched to a gene. This CDR3 has 13 amino acids. As DNA, the CDR3 is TGTGCCAGTAGTATGGCGGGAGGAGAGACCCAGTACTTC. Translating gives CASSMAGGETQYF.

The CDR3 DNA follows: TGCGCCACCTCCCCCGACAGGGCTGCGGGTAACAATGAGCAGTTCTTC. Translating gives CATSPDRAAGNNEQFF. The chain uses TRBV5-1 and TRBJ2-1; TRBD1 aligns across 7 bases. Germline CDR1 and CDR2: SGHRS and YFSETQ. The CDR3 has 16 amino acids. V shed 9 bases, J shed 5 bases, and the junction held 17 bases outside the gene matches.

This clonotype came up many times. The rearrangement uses TRBV20-1 and TRBJ2-1, with D possibly being TRBD1 (5 bases). Germline values: CDR1 DFQATT, CDR2 SNEGSKA (reference sequence). The V end lost 3 bases, the J end lost 6 bases, and 15 bases lay between the germline ends. This CDR3 has 14 amino acids. CDR3 residues: CSARGRGTGNEQFF. The CDR3 coding sequence is TGCAGTGCTAGGGGTAGGGGAACAGGCAATGAGCAGTTCTTC.

The V gene is TRBV5-1, the J gene TRBJ1-2, with 7 bases identical to TRBD1. Looked up from germline, CDR1 is SGHRS and CDR2 is YFSETQ. The CDR3 contains 14 residues. Trimming cost V 3 bases and J 2 bases; bases outside gene matches: 4. The CDR3 protein is CASSSLQGNYGYTF. As DNA, the CDR3 is TGCGCCAGCAGCTCACTACAGGGGAACTATGGCTACACCTTC.

This clonotype was counted at least ten times. The chain has TRBV28 and TRBJ1-2; D uncertain. Trimming took 6 bases from V and 2 from J, leaving 13 bases between them. The CDR3 is 14 amino acids. Per the germline V gene, CDR1 is MDHEN and CDR2 is SYDVKM. The DNA of the CDR3 is TGTGCCAGCAGGTCCTACTCAACCAACTATGGCTACACCTTC. Its translation is CASRSYSTNYGYTF.

This chain connects TRBV7-9 to TRBJ1-5; D is uncertain. Per the germline V gene, CDR1 is SEHNR and CDR2 is FQNEAQ (reference sequence). The CDR3 loop spans 14 amino acids. V lost 5 bases, J lost 4 bases, and 12 bases lay in between. Written as DNA, the CDR3 is TGTGCCAGCAGCCTGAGTCACCCAAATCAGCCCCAGCATTTT. Translated, it gives CASSLSHPNQPQHF.

This clonotype was detected only once. CDR3 sequence (DNA): TGTGCCTGGACGTGGGGGGTCGGTACGCAGTATTTT. Its translation: CAWTWGVGTQYF. J is TRBJ2-3 and V is TRBV30; the D gene is possibly TRBD2 (6 bases). The germline CDR1 and CDR2 sequences are GTSNPN and SVGIG (reference sequence). This CDR3 region has 12 residues. V lost 4 bases and J lost 8, with 13 bases in between.

This clonotype showed up just a few times. The rearrangement joins TRBV20-1 to TRBJ1-1; no clear D. CDR1 is DFQATT, CDR2 SNEGSKA, per germline (reference sequence). The CDR3 is 13 amino acids. Trimming took 0 bases from V and 3 from J, leaving 8 bases between them. The CDR3 region has the DNA TGCAGTGCTAGAGACCCGAGGGACACTGAAGCTTTCTTT. It yields the protein CSARDPRDTEAFF.

The chain carries TRBV29-1 and TRBJ2-6; 8 nucleotides agree with TRBD1. The germline V gene has CDR1 SQVTM and CDR2 ANQGSEA. The CDR3 sequence is 19 residues long. V shed 4 bases, J shed 0 bases, and the junction held 14 bases outside the gene matches. This CDR3 reads CSVADFRDRISSGANVLTF. The CDR3 nucleotides read TGCAGCGTTGCCGACTTCCGGGACAGGATATCCTCTGGGGCCAACGTCCTGACTTTC.

This clonotype was found many times. The V and J genes are TRBV20-1 and TRBJ2-1; 10 bases map to TRBD2. V was clipped by 4 bases and J by 5 bases; unmatched bases: 8. Germline CDR1 is DFQATT and CDR2 is SNEGSKA (reference sequence). The CDR3 contains 15 residues. The CDR3 reads CSATFSGGADNEQFF. Here the CDR3 DNA reads TGCAGTGCTACATTCAGCGGGGGGGCAGACAATGAGCAGTTCTTC.

The chain uses TRBV27 and TRBJ1-1; D gene ambiguous. V lost 3 bases and J lost 2, with 13 bases in between. The CDR3 totals 15 residues. Germline V gene data show CDR1 as MNHEY and CDR2 as SMNVEV (reference sequence). CDR3 nucleotides: TGTGCCAGCAGTTTCCGGCGGACGGCCAACACTGAAGCTTTCTTT. This gives the protein CASSFRRTANTEAFF.

The chain couples TRBV9 to TRBJ2-6; 14 bases match TRBD2. The CDR3 is made up of 19 amino acids. The junction had 6 bases not matched to a gene; V was cut back by 3 bases and J by 1 base. Germline V gene sequence: CDR1 SGDLS, CDR2 YYNGEE. CDR3 in DNA: TGTGCCAGCAGCGAAGGGACTAGCGGGGGCCGGTCTGGGGCCAACGTCCTGACTTTC. Its protein product is CASSEGTSGGRSGANVLTF.